Here is one T cell receptor (beta chain) with its context. As yet, its antigen is unknown. The libraries of TRB cDNA were prepared using 5' RACE with UMI labels. TCRdb reprocessed the 5' RACE reads, with one entry per CDR3 protein and no DNA. The sample totals fewer than 90,000 distinct CDR3 sequences. The sample comes from a study of CXCR3-negative and CXCR3-positive naive CD8 T cells. Study-wide results and limits: In CXCR3-positive naive cells, the TRB CDR3s were more hydrophobic than in CXCR3-negative naive cells. Comparably high diversity was seen in both naive subsets, and much lower diversity in memory CD8+ cells.

Germline CDR1 is KGHSH and CDR2 is LQKENI. The CDR3 is 15 amino acids. This sequence was found in a human donor in good health. Some clones in this sample may be carry-over from other donors' samples. The sample comprised naive CXCR3- CD8+ T cells from blood. Subset specified: CD45RO-CCR7+CD27+CD95- naive CD8+ T cells lacking CXCR3 (TNR3-). The rearrangement joins TRBV18 to TRBJ2-1. The CDR3 protein is CASSLRGGAYNEQFF.